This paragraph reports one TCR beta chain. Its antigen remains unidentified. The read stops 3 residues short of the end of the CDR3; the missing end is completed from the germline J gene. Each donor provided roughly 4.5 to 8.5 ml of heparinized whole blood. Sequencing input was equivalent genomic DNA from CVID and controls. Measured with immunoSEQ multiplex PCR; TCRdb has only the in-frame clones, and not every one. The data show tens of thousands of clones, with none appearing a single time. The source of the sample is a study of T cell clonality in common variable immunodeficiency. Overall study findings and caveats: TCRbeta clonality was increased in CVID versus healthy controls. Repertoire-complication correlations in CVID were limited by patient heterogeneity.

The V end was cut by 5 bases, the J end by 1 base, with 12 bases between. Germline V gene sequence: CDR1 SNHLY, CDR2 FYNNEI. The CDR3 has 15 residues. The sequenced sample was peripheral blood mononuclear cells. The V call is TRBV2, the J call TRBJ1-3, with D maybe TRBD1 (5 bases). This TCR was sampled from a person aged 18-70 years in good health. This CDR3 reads CASSLPGSSGNTIYF. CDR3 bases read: TGTGCCAGCAGTCTCCCAGGGAGTTCTGGAAACACC.